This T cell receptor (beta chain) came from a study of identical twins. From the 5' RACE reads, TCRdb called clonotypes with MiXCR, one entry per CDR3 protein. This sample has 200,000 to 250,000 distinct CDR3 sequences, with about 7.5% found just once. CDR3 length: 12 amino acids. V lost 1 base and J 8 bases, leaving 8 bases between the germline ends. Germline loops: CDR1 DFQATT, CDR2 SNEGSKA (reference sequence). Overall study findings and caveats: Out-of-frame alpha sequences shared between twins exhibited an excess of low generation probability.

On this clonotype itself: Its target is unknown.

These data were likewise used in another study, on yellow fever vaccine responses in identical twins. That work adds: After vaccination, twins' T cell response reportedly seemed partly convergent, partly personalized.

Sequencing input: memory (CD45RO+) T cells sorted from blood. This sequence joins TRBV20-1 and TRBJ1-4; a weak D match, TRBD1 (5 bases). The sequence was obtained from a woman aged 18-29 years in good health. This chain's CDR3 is CSARAQGEKLFF. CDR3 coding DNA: TGCAGTGCTAGAGCCCAGGGAGAAAAACTGTTTTTT.